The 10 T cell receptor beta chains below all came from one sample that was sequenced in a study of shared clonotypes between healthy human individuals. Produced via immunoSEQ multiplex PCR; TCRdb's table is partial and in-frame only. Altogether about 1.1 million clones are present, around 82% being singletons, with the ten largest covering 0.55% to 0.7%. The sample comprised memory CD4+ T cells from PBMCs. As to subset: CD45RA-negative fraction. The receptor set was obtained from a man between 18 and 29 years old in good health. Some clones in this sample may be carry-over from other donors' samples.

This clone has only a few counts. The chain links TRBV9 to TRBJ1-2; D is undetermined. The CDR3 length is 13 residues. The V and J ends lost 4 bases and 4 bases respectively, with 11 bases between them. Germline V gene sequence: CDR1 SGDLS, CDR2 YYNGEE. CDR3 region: CASSRTASYGYTF. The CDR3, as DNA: TGTGCCAGCAGCCGGACGGCGTCCTATGGCTACACCTTC.

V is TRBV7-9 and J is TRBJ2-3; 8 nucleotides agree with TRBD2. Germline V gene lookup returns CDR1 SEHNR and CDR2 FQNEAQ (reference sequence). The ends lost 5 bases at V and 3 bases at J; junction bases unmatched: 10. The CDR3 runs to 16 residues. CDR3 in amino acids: CASSPGGGGYTDTQYF. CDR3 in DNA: TGTGCCAGCAGCCCCGGGGGGGGCGGTTATACAGATACGCAGTATTTT.

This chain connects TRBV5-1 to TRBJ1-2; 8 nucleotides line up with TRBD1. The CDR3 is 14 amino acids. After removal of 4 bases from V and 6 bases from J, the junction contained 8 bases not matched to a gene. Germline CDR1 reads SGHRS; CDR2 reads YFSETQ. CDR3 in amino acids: CASSLGQGLDGYTF. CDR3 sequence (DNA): TGCGCCAGCAGCCTTGGACAGGGATTGGATGGCTACACCTTC.

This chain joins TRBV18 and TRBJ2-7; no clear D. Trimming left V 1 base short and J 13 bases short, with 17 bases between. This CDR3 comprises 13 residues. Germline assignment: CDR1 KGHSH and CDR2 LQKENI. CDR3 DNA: TGTGCCAGCTCACCACTTGCCGGCTTCGGCCTCTACTTC. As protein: CASSPLAGFGLYF.

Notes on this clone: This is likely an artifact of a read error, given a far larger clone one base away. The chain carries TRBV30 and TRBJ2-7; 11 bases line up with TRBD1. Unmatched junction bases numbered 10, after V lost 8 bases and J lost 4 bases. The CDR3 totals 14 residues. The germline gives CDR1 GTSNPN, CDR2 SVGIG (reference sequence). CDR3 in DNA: TGTGCCGATGGACCCGGGACAGGGGGTTACGAGCAGTACTTC. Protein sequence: CADGPGTGGYEQYF.

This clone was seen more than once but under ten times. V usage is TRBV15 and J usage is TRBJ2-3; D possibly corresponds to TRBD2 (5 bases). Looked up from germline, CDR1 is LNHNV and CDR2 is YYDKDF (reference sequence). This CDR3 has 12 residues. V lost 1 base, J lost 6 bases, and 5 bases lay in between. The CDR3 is CATSRGTDTQYF. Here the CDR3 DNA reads TGTGCCACCAGCAGAGGGACTGATACGCAGTATTTT.

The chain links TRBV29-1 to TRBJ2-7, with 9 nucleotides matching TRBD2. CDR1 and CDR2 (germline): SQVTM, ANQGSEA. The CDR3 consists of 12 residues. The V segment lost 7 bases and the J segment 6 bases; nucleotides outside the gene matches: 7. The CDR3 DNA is TGCAGCGGGAGGCGGGAGGGATCCGAGCAGTACTTC. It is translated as CSGRREGSEQYF.

The CDR3 DNA follows: TGTGCCAGCAGTTTGAGCTCCAGGGGCTCCGATACGCAGTATTTT. Encoded protein: CASSLSSRGSDTQYF. This sequence joins TRBV27 and TRBJ2-3, with D possibly TRBD1 on 6 matching bases. The CDR3 spans 15 residues. The germline gives CDR1 MNHEY, CDR2 SMNVEV (reference sequence). With 3 bases removed from V and 6 bases from J, the gap between germline ends came to 16 bases.

The CDR3 region is CASSGTGGHRTQYF. The CDR3 DNA sequence: TGTGCCAGCAGTGGGACGGGAGGCCACAGAACCCAGTACTTC. The rearrangement links TRBV25-1 to TRBJ2-5; 7 nucleotides line up with TRBD2. Looked up from germline, CDR1 is MGHDK and CDR2 is SYGVNS. V lost 4 bases to trimming and J lost 8 bases; unmatched junction nucleotides: 10. The CDR3 consists of 14 residues.

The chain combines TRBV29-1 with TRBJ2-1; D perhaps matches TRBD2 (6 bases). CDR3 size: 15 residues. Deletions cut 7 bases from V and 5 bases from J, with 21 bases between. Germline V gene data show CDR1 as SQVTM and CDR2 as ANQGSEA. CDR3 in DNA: TGCAGCGGGATATTAATCGGGACTTTAAACAATGAGCAGTTCTTC. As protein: CSGILIGTLNNEQFF.